Listed below are T cell receptor beta chains from one sample, sequenced in a study of blood T cell repertoires in COVID-19. Method: immunoSEQ multiplex PCR; TCRdb's copy keeps in-frame clones and lacks some. The data contain 200,000 to 250,000 clones, more than 80% of them singletons. Sequenced: PBMCs or T cells enriched from blood (not recorded which). These receptors were taken from a woman under 30 in a cohort exposed to, infected with or recovered from COVID-19 (not recorded which). Both conserved end residues are part of each CDR3. The order of the fields is J gene, D gene, clone size, V gene, CDR3 DNA, CDR3 protein. D genes are given only for firm matches. Only some rows state a clone size, as once, few, many or a class for expanded clones.

TRBJ1-5,-,-,TRBV18,TGTGCCAGCTCGGGCGGGGGCGCGGATCAGCCCCAGCATTTT,CASSGGGADQPQHF
TRBJ1-1,TRBD1,-,TRBV3-1/TRBV3-2,TGTGCCAGCAGCCTCCAGGGGGCTGAAGCTTTCTTT,CASSLQGAEAFF
TRBJ1-1,TRBD1,once,TRBV11-3,TGTGCCAGCAGCTTAGGGACAGGGCCGAGGAACACTGAAGCTTTCTTT,CASSLGTGPRNTEAFF
TRBJ2-2,TRBD2,-,TRBV5-1,TGCGCCAGCAGCCAGGGGACTAGCGGGAACAGGGAGCTGTTTTTT,CASSQGTSGNRELFF
TRBJ1-3,-,few,TRBV5-1,TGCGCCAGCAGCTTGACCCCGCTGCGGATCAATGGAAACACCATATATTTT,CASSLTPLRINGNTIYF
TRBJ1-1,TRBD1,-,TRBV7-9,TGTGCCAGCAGCTTAGACAGGGGTTCTAGTGAAGCTTTCTTT,CASSLDRGSSEAFF
TRBJ1-1,TRBD1,-,TRBV11-2,TGTGCCAGCAGCTTAGAAAGGTGGACAGGGCAGGTAAACACTGAAGCTTTCTTT,CASSLERWTGQVNTEAFF
TRBJ2-2,-,-,TRBV25-1,TGTGCCAGCAGTGCAGCGGCGAACACCGGGGAGCTGTTTTTT,CASSAAANTGELFF
TRBJ1-1,TRBD1,-,TRBV28,TGTGCCAGCAGTCCAAGACAGGGGGCGATGAACACTGAAGCTTTCTTT,CASSPRQGAMNTEAFF
TRBJ2-7,TRBD1,-,TRBV9,TGTGCCAGCAGCGTAGACACAGGGGGTGACGAGCAGTACTTC,CASSVDTGGDEQYF
TRBJ1-1,-,-,TRBV4-1,TGCGCCAGCAGCCAAGAATACAGGGTGAACACTGAAGCTTTCTTT,CASSQEYRVNTEAFF
TRBJ2-3,-,-,TRBV18,TGTGCCAGCTCCTTGGACTCCCGGGCTGATACGCAGTATTTT,CASSLDSRADTQYF
TRBJ1-1,TRBD1,-,TRBV10-3,TGTGCCATCAGGGGGACAGATAACACTGAAGCTTTCTTT,CAIRGTDNTEAFF
TRBJ2-7,-,-,TRBV30,TGTGCCTGGAGTCGCTACTGGGGCATCCTATATCCCTACGAGCAGTACTTC,CAWSRYWGILYPYEQYF
TRBJ1-2,-,-,TRBV5-1,TGCGCCAGCAGCTTGGAGCCAGGGGCGGACTACACCTTC,CASSLEPGADYTF
TRBJ1-1,-,-,TRBV19,TGTGCCAGTAGTATAAGGGTGGGCAGGGGATTCAGCACTGAAGCTTTCTTT,CASSIRVGRGFSTEAFF
TRBJ2-1,-,-,TRBV7-9,TGTGCCAGCAGCTTACTCACCTTAGACAGAGGTGAGCAGTTCTTC,CASSLLTLDRGEQFF
TRBJ1-2,-,-,TRBV18,TGTGCCAGCTCAATAACCCGGGACTCAGAAGGAGGCTACACCTTC,CASSITRDSEGGYTF
TRBJ1-4,TRBD1,-,TRBV5-1,TGCGCCAGCAGCCCGCAGGGGGCTAATGAAAAACTGTTTTTT,CASSPQGANEKLFF
TRBJ2-1,-,few,TRBV9,TGTGCCAGCAGCGCTCCTTCTGGACACAACAATGAGCAGTTCTTC,CASSAPSGHNNEQFF
TRBJ1-2,-,-,TRBV4-1,TGCGCCAGCAGCCAAGTCGACTTCACTAAGACCTATGGCTACACCTTC,CASSQVDFTKTYGYTF
TRBJ1-1,TRBD1,-,TRBV27,TGTGCCAGCAGAAACCAGGGGGCCCTCTTAAACACTGAAGCTTTCTTT,CASRNQGALLNTEAFF
TRBJ1-2,-,-,TRBV6-5,TGTGCCATCTGGGACTCCCTCGGTGGCTACACCTTC,CAIWDSLGGYTF
TRBJ2-2,TRBD2,once,TRBV27,TGTGCCAGCACGCTCAGGACTAGCGGGAGGGCCGATTACACCGGGGAGCTGTTTTTT,CASTLRTSGRADYTGELFF
TRBJ2-1,-,-,TRBV2,TGTGCCAGCTACCACGACGTCAGGGGGGCTGAGCAGTTCTTC,CASYHDVRGAEQFF
TRBJ2-5,TRBD1,-,TRBV9,TGTGCCAGCAGCCGGGACAGGGAAGAGACCCAGTACTTC,CASSRDREETQYF
TRBJ2-5,-,-,TRBV5-6,TGTGCCAGCAGCCCCCCCCGGGAGAGGGAGACCCAGTACTTC,CASSPPRERETQYF
TRBJ1-6,TRBD1,once,TRBV27,TGTGCCAGCCGGGACAGAAATTCACCCCTCCACTTT,CASRDRNSPLHF
TRBJ1-5,-,-,TRBV15,TGTGCCACCAGCAGAGATCGGTCAAGCGGCAATCAGCCCCAGCATTTT,CATSRDRSSGNQPQHF